The 5 T cell receptor beta chains in this list originate from one sample, sequenced in a study of blood T cell repertoires in COVID-19. This table comes from immunoSEQ multiplex PCR, and its TCRdb copy is limited to in-frame clones, with some not included. The sample holds some 150,000 clones; approximately 86% are singletons and the top ten take around 0.91%. The sequenced sample consisted of peripheral blood. These receptors originate from a woman aged 50 to 60 with acute or convalescent COVID-19.

V and J are TRBV27 and TRBJ1-1, with a possible D match to TRBD1 (6 bases). This CDR3 comprises 12 residues. Germline V gene data show CDR1 as MNHEY and CDR2 as SMNVEV (reference sequence). Trimming shortened V by 2 bases and J by 8 bases, and 9 bases separated the two germline ends. CDR3 protein: CASSLGGGEAFF. In DNA, the CDR3 is TGTGCCAGCAGTTTAGGGGGCGGGGAAGCTTTCTTT.

The rearrangement uses TRBV30 and TRBJ2-1; D gene unclear. CDR3 length equals 15 residues. The V and J ends lost 5 bases and 6 bases respectively, with 20 bases between them. The germline V gene encodes CDR1 GTSNPN and CDR2 SVGIG (reference sequence). The CDR3 region has the DNA TGTGCCTGGGCCCGACTTGCGAAGCCCCTCAATGAGCAGTTCTTC. This translates into CAWARLAKPLNEQFF.

The chain employs TRBV2 and TRBJ2-3; 10 nucleotides line up with TRBD2. Germline values: CDR1 SNHLY, CDR2 FYNNEI. V gave up 7 bases and J gave up 3 bases; unmatched junction bases: 4. The CDR3 is 14 amino acids. The CDR3 sequence is CASTGTSVTDTQYF. DNA for the CDR3: TGTGCCAGCACGGGGACTAGCGTTACAGATACGCAGTATTTT.

Written as DNA, the CDR3 is TGTGCCAGCAGCCAATCCCTCGGGGGGGCCACGCAGTATTTT. Its translation is CASSQSLGGATQYF. V gene TRBV14 combines with J gene TRBJ2-3; the match to TRBD2 covers 8 bases. The germline V gene has CDR1 SGHDN and CDR2 FVKESK. The J segment lost 9 bases and the V segment lost 2 bases, leaving 7 bases of the junction unmatched. CDR3 length: 14 residues.

This clone is a singleton in its sample. The CDR3 region has the DNA TGTGCCAGCAGTCCCGGGACTTTAGAGACGGGATGGGAGACCCAGTACTTC. It codes for CASSPGTLETGWETQYF. V and J are TRBV28 and TRBJ2-5; tentatively, D is TRBD2 (6 bases). There are 17 residues in the CDR3. From germline, CDR1 is MDHEN and CDR2 SYDVKM. Trimming removed 5 bases from V and 5 bases from J, with 24 bases in between.